What follows are 22 T cell receptor beta chains derived from one specimen sequenced in a study of cytomegalovirus exposure and HLA in healthy donors. This PCR relied on a set of 60 Vbeta primers and 13 Jbeta primers. Profiled with immunoSEQ multiplex PCR; TCRdb holds only in-frame clones, not every one. In all, the sample yields about 160,000 clones. The sample taken for sequencing was PBMCs. Receptor source: a woman in her sixties in good health and CMV-seronegative.

The rearrangement joins TRBV27 to TRBJ1-6; D is uncertain. Trimming removed 0 bases at V and 9 bases at J, with 15 bases between. Germline V CDR1 and CDR2: MNHEY, SMNVEV (reference sequence). The CDR3 is 16 amino acids. The CDR3 DNA follows: TGTGCCAGCAGTTTATCCGCGACTCTTGTGGGTTCACCCCTCCACTTT. Its protein is CASSLSATLVGSPLHF.

This CDR3 is CASSRRGRETGELFF. CDR3 DNA sequence: TGTGCCAGCAGTCGGCGGGGCAGAGAGACCGGGGAGCTGTTTTTT. The V call is TRBV6-1, the J call TRBJ2-2; D is possibly TRBD2 (6 bases). V was cut by 5 bases and J by 5 bases, with 15 bases left in between. CDR1 MNHNS and CDR2 SASEGT come from the germline V gene. The CDR3 covers 15 residues.

The J gene is TRBJ2-4, the V gene TRBV7-2; perhaps TRBD1 as D (6 bases). V lost 5 bases, J lost 14 bases, and 16 bases lay in between. The CDR3 has 12 residues. Germline assignment: CDR1 SGHTA and CDR2 FQGNSA. The CDR3 is CASSHRTDLKYF. The CDR3 DNA follows: TGTGCCAGCAGCCATCGGACAGACCTTAAGTACTTC.

In DNA form, the CDR3 reads TGTACCACCAGCCTAGCGGGCCCTACCTACGAGCAGTACTTC. It specifies CTTSLAGPTYEQYF. The rearrangement joins TRBV6-5 to TRBJ2-7, with TRBD2 matching 8 bases. CDR1 is MNHEY and CDR2 is SVGAGI in the germline V gene. The CDR3 sequence is 14 residues long.

The J gene is TRBJ1-6, the V gene TRBV18, with no clear D. The CDR3 spans 14 residues. V was cut by 6 bases and J by 8 bases, with 14 bases left in between. Germline CDR1 reads KGHSH; CDR2 reads LQKENI. The CDR3 spells CASSPTSGDSPLHF. The CDR3 DNA follows: TGTGCCAGCTCGCCGACAAGCGGGGATTCACCCCTCCACTTT.

The chain employs TRBV2 and TRBJ2-2; no reliable D call. Germline loops: CDR1 SNHLY, CDR2 FYNNEI. The CDR3 loop spans 14 amino acids. The V and J ends lost 4 bases and 6 bases respectively, with 12 bases between them. CDR3 sequence (DNA): TGTGCCAGCAGTGGACAAAGCCCCGCCGGGGAGCTGTTTTTT. The encoded protein is CASSGQSPAGELFF.

This chain links TRBV5-1 with TRBJ1-4; 11 bases agree with TRBD1. V lost 4 bases, J lost 6 bases, and 5 bases stayed unmatched. The germline gives CDR1 SGHRS, CDR2 YFSETQ. CDR3 length: 15 amino acids. The CDR3 DNA follows: TGCGCCAGCAGCGGACAGGGGGCGCGGGATGAAAAACTGTTTTTT. Its protein is CASSGQGARDEKLFF.

CDR3 protein: CASSQGQVYGYTF. CDR3 sequence (DNA): TGTGCCAGCAGCCAAGGACAGGTCTATGGCTACACCTTC. This chain uses TRBV14 with TRBJ1-2; weak D call: TRBD1 (6 bases). The CDR3 length is 13 residues. The ends were cut back, 1 base at V and 4 bases at J, with 7 bases in the middle. Germline CDR1 is SGHDN and CDR2 is FVKESK. The entire variable domain, with the rest obtained from reference TRBV14 and TRBJ1-2, is as follows: EAGVTQFPSHSVIEKGQTVTLRCDPISGHDNLYWYRRVMGKEIKFLLHFVKESKQDESGMPNNRFLAERTGGTYSTLKVQPAELEDSGVYFCASSQGQVYGYTFGSGTRLTVV.

This CDR3 is CASSIDRGPSYGYTF. The CDR3 DNA follows: TGTGCCAGCAGCATCGACAGGGGGCCTAGCTATGGCTACACCTTC. The gene calls are TRBV2 and TRBJ1-2; the match to TRBD1 covers 10 bases. With V trimmed by 6 bases and J by 4 bases, 8 bases remained unmatched. Germline V gene sequence: CDR1 SNHLY, CDR2 FYNNEI. The CDR3 runs 15 residues.

The rearrangement joins TRBV9 to TRBJ2-2, with D possibly matching TRBD1 (5 bases). Trimming pared 2 bases from V and 7 bases from J, leaving 9 bases between. The CDR3 is made up of 13 amino acids. The germline gives CDR1 SGDLS, CDR2 YYNGEE. Here the CDR3 DNA reads TGTGCCAGCAGCGTGACAGCCAACGGGGAGCTGTTTTTT. It yields the protein CASSVTANGELFF.

V is TRBV4-1 and J is TRBJ1-4; D gene uncertain. CDR1 is MGHRA and CDR2 is YSYEKL in the germline V gene. This CDR3 has 13 amino acids. Trimming shortened V by 6 bases and J by 8 bases, and 13 bases separated the two germline ends. CDR3 protein: CASRGEGVEKLFF. The CDR3 DNA sequence: TGCGCCAGCAGGGGAGAAGGTGTGGAAAAACTGTTTTTT.

The V gene is TRBV7-3, the J gene TRBJ2-5, with 7 bases lining up with TRBD1. V lost 5 bases and J lost 0; bases outside the gene matches: 6. Germline values: CDR1 SGHTA, CDR2 FQGTGA. CDR3 length: 15 amino acids. In DNA form, the CDR3 reads TGTGCCAGCAGCCCACACGGACAGGACCAAGAGACCCAGTACTTC. It is translated as CASSPHGQDQETQYF.

This chain connects TRBV30 to TRBJ2-2; D possibly corresponds to TRBD2 (5 bases). The CDR3 is made up of 15 amino acids. The germline V and J ends were trimmed by 0 bases and 4 bases, with 12 bases remaining between them. The germline gives CDR1 GTSNPN, CDR2 SVGIG (reference sequence). The CDR3 region has the DNA TGTGCCTGGAGTGTAAGAGGGAGAGGCACCGGGGAGCTGTTTTTT. It codes for CAWSVRGRGTGELFF.

The chain joins TRBV29-1 to TRBJ1-1; a weak D match, TRBD1 (6 bases). Germline lookup yields CDR1 SQVTM and CDR2 ANQGSEA. The CDR3 covers 12 residues. Trimming removed 3 bases from V and 1 base from J, with 6 bases in between. CDR3: CSVDRGNTEAFF. CDR3 nucleotide sequence: TGCAGCGTTGACAGGGGGAACACTGAAGCTTTCTTT.

This rearrangement joins TRBV27 to TRBJ2-1, with D possibly being TRBD2 (5 bases). CDR3 size: 15 residues. Germline V lookup: CDR1 MNHEY, CDR2 SMNVEV (reference sequence). The V gene lost 5 bases and the J gene lost 6 bases, with 17 bases spanning the gap. CDR3 nucleotide sequence: TGTGCCAGCAGTCCAGAAGAGGGCAGGAGCAATGAGCAGTTCTTC. Its translation is CASSPEEGRSNEQFF.

The chain recombines TRBV4-1 with TRBJ1-1; D might be TRBD1 (5 bases). Trimming removed 2 bases at V and 5 bases at J, with 9 bases between. The CDR3 is 13 residues long. Germline V gene data show CDR1 as MGHRA and CDR2 as YSYEKL. DNA of the CDR3: TGCGCCAGCAGCCAATGGGGGGTGACTGAAGCTTTCTTT. Encoded protein: CASSQWGVTEAFF.

This rearrangement joins TRBV11-2 to TRBJ1-4; 8 bases line up with TRBD1. The V segment lost 4 bases and the J segment 8 bases; nucleotides outside the gene matches: 9. Germline assignment: CDR1 SGHAT and CDR2 FQNNGV. The CDR3 runs 15 residues. In nucleotides, the CDR3 is TGTGCCAGCAGCTCAGGACAGGGCCTAAGGGAAAAACTGTTTTTT. Translation gives CASSSGQGLREKLFF. The complete variable domain, with remaining parts taken from reference TRBV11-2 and TRBJ1-4, reads EAGVAQSPRYKIIEKRQSVAFWCNPISGHATLYWYQQILGQGPKLLIQFQNNGVVDDSQLPKDRFSAERLKGVDSTLKIQPAKLEDSAVYLCASSSGQGLREKLFFGSGTQLSVL.

Notes on this clone: The same CDR3 can be traced to other DNA sequences in this sample. This chain links TRBV4-1 with TRBJ2-1; the D is unclear. There are 12 residues in the CDR3. Trimming left V 1 base short and J 6 bases short, with 4 bases between. Germline lookup yields CDR1 MGHRA and CDR2 YSYEKL. The CDR3 loop reads CASSQALNEQFF. The CDR3 coding sequence is TGCGCCAGCAGCCAAGCACTCAATGAGCAGTTCTTC.

This rearrangement joins TRBV19 to TRBJ1-5, with 10 bases aligning to TRBD1. The CDR3 loop spans 16 amino acids. Trimming removed 7 bases from V and 2 bases from J; junction bases left unmatched: 8. The germline CDR1 and CDR2 sequences are LNHDA and SQIVND (reference sequence). The CDR3: CASTPGQGRGNQPQHF. CDR3 DNA: TGTGCCAGTACCCCGGGACAGGGGAGGGGCAATCAGCCCCAGCATTTT.

The chain joins TRBV7-3 to TRBJ1-6, with D possibly TRBD1 on 5 matching bases. The V end lost 2 bases, the J end lost 10 bases, and 9 bases lay between the germline ends. In germline, CDR1 is SGHTA, CDR2 FQGTGA. This CDR3 has 13 residues. CDR3 region: CASSLQGDSPLHF. The CDR3 DNA reads TGTGCCAGCAGCTTACAGGGTGACTCACCCCTCCACTTT.

The chain couples TRBV7-3 to TRBJ2-5, with 7 bases matching TRBD1. V dropped 4 bases and J dropped 4; count of bases not matched to a gene: 6. Germline CDR1 and CDR2: SGHTA and FQGTGA. The CDR3 length is 14 residues. CDR3 nucleotides: TGTGCCAGCAGCTCGGGACCAGGGGGAGAGACCCAGTACTTC. Its protein is CASSSGPGGETQYF.

The gene calls are TRBV27 and TRBJ1-5, with D perhaps matching TRBD1 (6 bases). This CDR3 contains 16 residues. The V gene's germline CDR1 is MNHEY and CDR2 SMNVEV (reference sequence). V was shortened by 2 bases and J by 0 bases, with 11 bases between the two germline ends. Written as DNA, the CDR3 is TGTGCCAGCAGTTTACGGGGACAATATAGCAATCAGCCCCAGCATTTT. Protein product: CASSLRGQYSNQPQHF.